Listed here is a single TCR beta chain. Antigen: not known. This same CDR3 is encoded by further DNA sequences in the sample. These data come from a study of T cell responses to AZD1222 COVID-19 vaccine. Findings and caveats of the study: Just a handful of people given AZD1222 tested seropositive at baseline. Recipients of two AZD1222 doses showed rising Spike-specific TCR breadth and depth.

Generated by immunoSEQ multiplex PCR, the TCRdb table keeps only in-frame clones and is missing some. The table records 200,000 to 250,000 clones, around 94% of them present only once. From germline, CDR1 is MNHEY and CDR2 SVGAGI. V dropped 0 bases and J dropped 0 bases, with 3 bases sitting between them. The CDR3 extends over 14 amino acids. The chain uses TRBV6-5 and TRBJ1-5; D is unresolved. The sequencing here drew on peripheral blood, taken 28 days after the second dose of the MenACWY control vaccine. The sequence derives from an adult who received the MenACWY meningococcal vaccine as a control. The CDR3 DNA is TGTGCCAGCAGTTACTCGGGTAGCAATCAGCCCCAGCATTTT. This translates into CASSYSGSNQPQHF.